The entry that follows covers one T cell receptor beta chain sequence. The record originates from a study of blood T cells in healthy people across ages. The second PCR ran about 6 to 12 cycles with a sample-barcoded 5' primer and J-beta primers. TCRdb independently ran MiXCR on the 5' RACE reads; one entry per CDR3 protein. The sample lists 1.5 million to 1.9 million distinct CDR3 sequences; approximately 43% were seen once. V dropped 5 bases and J dropped 4 bases, with 15 bases sitting between them. The CDR3 is 15 amino acids. Per the germline V gene, CDR1 is SGHVS and CDR2 is FQNEAQ. This sequence joins TRBV7-8 and TRBJ2-4; tentatively, D is TRBD1 or TRBD2 (7 bases each). Sequenced: blood. This sequence was found in a young woman in good health. CDR3 sequence (DNA): TGTGCCAGCAGCAAGACAGGGAGGGGGAAAAACATTCAGTACTTC. The encoded protein is CASSKTGRGKNIQYF.